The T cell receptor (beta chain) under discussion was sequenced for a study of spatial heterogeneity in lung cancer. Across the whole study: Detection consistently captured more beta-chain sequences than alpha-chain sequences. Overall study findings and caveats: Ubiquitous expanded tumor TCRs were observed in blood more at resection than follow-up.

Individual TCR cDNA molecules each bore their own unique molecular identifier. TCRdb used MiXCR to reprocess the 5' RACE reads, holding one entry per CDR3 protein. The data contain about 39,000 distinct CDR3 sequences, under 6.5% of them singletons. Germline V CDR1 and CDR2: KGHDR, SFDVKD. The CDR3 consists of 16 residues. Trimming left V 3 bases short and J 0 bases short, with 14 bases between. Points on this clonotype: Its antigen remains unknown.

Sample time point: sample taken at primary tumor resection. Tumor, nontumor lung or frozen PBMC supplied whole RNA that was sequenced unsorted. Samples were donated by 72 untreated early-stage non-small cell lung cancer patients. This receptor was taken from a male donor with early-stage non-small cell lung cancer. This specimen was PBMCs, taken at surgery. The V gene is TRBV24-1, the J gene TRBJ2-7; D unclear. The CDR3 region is CATSDATPTGSYEQYF. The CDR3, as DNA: TGTGCCACCAGTGATGCGACCCCTACGGGCTCCTACGAGCAGTACTTC.